This T cell receptor (beta chain) was profiled in a study of cytomegalovirus exposure and HLA in healthy donors. The germline V gene has CDR1 LGHNT and CDR2 FRNRAP. The CDR3 length is 17 residues. V was clipped by 2 bases and J by 3 bases; unmatched bases: 8. In the PCR, 60 Vbeta and 13 Jbeta primers were used. TCRdb's table, derived via immunoSEQ multiplex PCR, lists solely in-frame clones and lacks some. The ten most abundant clones cover over 1.5% of a sample with 150,000 or so clones. Sequencing input: PBMCs. This TCR came from a woman in her 40s in good health and CMV-seropositive. This rearrangement joins TRBV12-5 to TRBJ2-2; 8 bases are shared with TRBD2. The CDR3 loop reads CASGLSREGGYTGELFF. Written as DNA, the CDR3 is TGTGCTAGTGGTTTGTCTCGGGAGGGAGGTTACACCGGGGAGCTGTTTTTT.